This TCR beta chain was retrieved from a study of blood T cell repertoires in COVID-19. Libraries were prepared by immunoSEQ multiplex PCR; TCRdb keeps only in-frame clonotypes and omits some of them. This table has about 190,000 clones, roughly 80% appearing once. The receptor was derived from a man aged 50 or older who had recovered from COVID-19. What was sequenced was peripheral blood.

CDR3 sequence reads: CSVCRGQGTEAFF. As DNA, the CDR3 is TGCAGCGTTTGTAGGGGGCAGGGCACTGAAGCTTTCTTT. V is TRBV29-1 and J is TRBJ1-1; 7 bases line up with TRBD1. This CDR3 has 13 residues. Germline V gene sequence: CDR1 SQVTM, CDR2 ANQGSEA. Trimming at V came to 5 bases and at J to 4 bases, leaving 7 bases not matched to a gene.